The 19 T cell receptor beta chains presented below share a single source sample, sequenced in a study of PD-1 blockade in classical Hodgkin lymphoma. Time point in this sample: cycle 4 day 1 (C4D1), after more than five weeks of nivolumab. Every patient experienced relapse after autologous stem cell transplantation, and brentuximab vedotin exposure varied. Here immunoSEQ multiplex PCR was the method, and the copy in TCRdb shows in-frame clones only, minus some. Of some 95,000 clones in the sample, 90% were seen once. The source material was peripheral blood mononuclear cells (PBMCs), sampled before the fourth cycle of nivolumab. The source is a human donor with classical Hodgkin lymphoma.

The table lists this clone with a count of one. The rearrangement links TRBV23-1 to TRBJ1-2, with 8 positions matching TRBD1. TRBV23-1 is an open reading frame, and its role is uncertain. After removal of 7 bases from V and 8 bases from J, the junction contained 12 bases not matched to a gene. The CDR3 contains 14 residues. The CDR3 sequence is CASTPTGDIGGYTF. The CDR3 bases are TGCGCCAGCACCCCGACAGGGGATATTGGAGGCTACACCTTC.

The chain combines TRBV21-1 with TRBJ1-3. TRBV21-1 is a listed pseudogene. The CDR3 contains 17 residues. For the CDR3, the DNA is TGTGCCAGCAGCAAAGCGCTTAGCAGGAGGTGGGGAAACACCATATATTTT. Amino acids: CASSKALSRRWGNTIYF.

The CDR3 is CASSGKYPSYEQYF. As DNA, the CDR3 is TGTGCCAGCAGTGGGAAGTACCCCTCCTACGAGCAGTACTTC. The chain uses TRBV6-1 and TRBJ2-7; D gene ambiguous. V gave up 4 bases and J gave up 0 bases, with 10 bases separating them. This CDR3 has 14 amino acids. From germline, CDR1 is MNHNS and CDR2 SASEGT.

The V call is TRBV6-5, the J call TRBJ1-5; 7 bases map to TRBD1. CDR3 size: 14 residues. After removal of 6 bases from V and 6 bases from J, the junction contained 8 bases not matched to a gene. Germline V gives CDR1 MNHEY, CDR2 SVGAGI. The CDR3 reads CASSVLDRVQPQHF. CDR3 DNA: TGTGCCAGCAGCGTACTCGACAGGGTTCAGCCCCAGCATTTT.

The chain couples TRBV6-4 to TRBJ1-2; 8 bases line up with TRBD1. The CDR3 sequence is 17 residues long. The germline gives CDR1 MRHNA, CDR2 SNTAGT. J was trimmed by 0 bases and V by 4 bases; bases with no gene match: 10. The CDR3 DNA follows: TGTGCCAGCAGTGCCGGACAGGGCCTAGGGACTAACTATGGCTACACCTTC. It codes for CASSAGQGLGTNYGYTF.

This sequence joins TRBV11-2 and TRBJ2-5, with 8 nucleotides matching TRBD2. The CDR3 has 18 amino acids. V lost 0 bases to trimming and J lost 1 base; unmatched junction nucleotides: 10. Per the germline V gene, CDR1 is SGHAT and CDR2 is FQNNGV. CDR3 nucleotide sequence: TGTGCCAGCAGCTTAGATGCCGGGAGCGGGAGAACCCAAGAGACCCAGTACTTC. Its translation is CASSLDAGSGRTQETQYF.

The chain links TRBV10-2 to TRBJ2-7, with 7 bases identical to TRBD2. CDR1 and CDR2 (germline): WSHSY, SAAADI. V lost 3 bases and J lost 2; bases outside the gene matches: 7. The length of the CDR3 is 15 residues. The CDR3 nucleotides are TGCGCCAGCAGTGATCTTGCGGGGGAAACCTACGAGCAGTACTTC. Amino acid sequence: CASSDLAGETYEQYF.

The rearrangement uses TRBV7-9 and TRBJ1-5; D call uncertain. Per the germline V gene, CDR1 is SEHNR and CDR2 is FQNEAQ (reference sequence). V dropped 4 bases and J dropped 5 bases, with 12 bases sitting between them. The CDR3 is 14 amino acids. The CDR3 DNA reads as TGTGCCAGCAGCTCTGCCAATGGAGATCAGCCCCAGCATTTT. As protein: CASSSANGDQPQHF. The full variable domain, its missing parts supplied by reference TRBV7-9 and TRBJ1-5, is DTGVSQNPRHKITKRGQNVTFRCDPISEHNRLYWYRQTLGQGPEFLTYFQNEAQLEKSRLLSDRFSAERPKGSFSTLEIQRTEQGDSAMYLCASSSANGDQPQHFGDGTRLSIL.

This clone has just one count. The chain employs TRBV6-1 and TRBJ2-3, with a tentative D call TRBD2 (5 bases). The ends were cut back, 6 bases at V and 0 bases at J, with 7 bases in the middle. Germline CDR1 and CDR2: MNHNS and SASEGT. This CDR3 spans 13 amino acids. Here the CDR3 reads CASRRASTDTQYF. The CDR3 DNA reads TGTGCCAGCAGGCGGGCTAGCACAGATACGCAGTATTTT.

The gene calls are TRBV6-5 and TRBJ1-1; 7 nucleotides align to TRBD1. Germline CDR1 reads MNHEY; CDR2 reads SVGAGI. The CDR3 sequence is 15 residues long. V was pared by 6 bases and J by 0 bases, with 7 bases of the junction left unmatched. CDR3 region: CASSTGQNMNTEAFF. The CDR3 nucleotides read TGTGCCAGCAGCACGGGACAGAACATGAACACTGAAGCTTTCTTT.

The V gene is TRBV28, the J gene TRBJ2-7; 7 positions match TRBD1. This CDR3 region has 14 residues. V gave up 5 bases and J gave up 0 bases; unmatched junction bases: 4. The germline gives CDR1 MDHEN, CDR2 SYDVKM. Here the CDR3 reads CASSPTGNSYEQYF. DNA for the CDR3: TGTGCCAGCAGTCCGACAGGGAACTCCTACGAGCAGTACTTC. Using reference TRBV28 and TRBJ2-7 for the parts outside the CDR3, the full variable domain is DVKVTQSSRYLVKRTGEKVFLECVQDMDHENMFWYRQDPGLGLRLIYFSYDVKMKEKGDIPEGYSVSREKKERFSLILESASTNQTSMYLCASSPTGNSYEQYFGPGTRLTVT.

The V and J genes are TRBV30 and TRBJ2-1; D gene unclear. Germline CDR1 and CDR2: GTSNPN and SVGIG (reference sequence). Trimming stripped 3 bases from V and 7 bases from J, with 10 bases between. The CDR3 is 12 amino acids. CDR3: CAWSPDGNEQFF. The CDR3 nucleotides read TGTGCCTGGAGCCCCGACGGAAATGAGCAGTTCTTC.

The CDR3 DNA reads TGTGCCAGCAGTCCGGGCCCGAGCAATCAGCCCCAGCATTTT. Its translation is CASSPGPSNQPQHF. The chain recombines TRBV2 with TRBJ1-5; no definite D call. Germline assignment: CDR1 SNHLY and CDR2 FYNNEI. Trimming stripped 5 bases from V and 1 base from J, with 9 bases between. The CDR3 length is 14 residues.

This clone occurred once. The V gene is TRBV6-5, the J gene TRBJ2-7; TRBD1 matches 8 bases. The CDR3 covers 15 residues. The ends lost 5 bases at V and 4 bases at J; junction bases unmatched: 10. Germline V gives CDR1 MNHEY, CDR2 SVGAGI. Written as DNA, the CDR3 is TGTGCCAGCAGTCCCGTGACAGGGGCGGCTTACGAGCAGTACTTC. Residues: CASSPVTGAAYEQYF.

The CDR3 region has the DNA TGTGCCAGCAGCCCCCCCCCGTCGGGTAATAGAGGCTACACCTTC. The encoded protein is CASSPPPSGNRGYTF. V and J are TRBV11-2 and TRBJ1-2; D unclear. The germline V gene has CDR1 SGHAT and CDR2 FQNNGV. Trimming removed 5 bases from V and 8 bases from J, with 21 bases in between. The CDR3 loop spans 15 amino acids.

This sequence joins TRBV29-1 and TRBJ2-5, with a tentative D call TRBD1 (6 bases). This CDR3 is built from 13 residues. The V gene's germline CDR1 is SQVTM and CDR2 ANQGSEA. The V end was cut by 2 bases, the J end by 6 bases, with 13 bases between. For the CDR3, the DNA is TGCAGCGTTGAAAGGGGGTTCGGTAAGACCCAGTACTTC. Residues: CSVERGFGKTQYF.

The chain employs TRBV11-3 and TRBJ2-1; D unresolved. This CDR3 spans 13 amino acids. Germline V lookup: CDR1 SGHNT, CDR2 YENEEA. V was cut by 3 bases and J by 5 bases, with 8 bases left in between. CDR3 DNA sequence: TGTGCCAGCAGCTTTAGTGCTAACAATGAGCAGTTCTTC. It codes for CASSFSANNEQFF.

This clone was seen only once. The chain recombines TRBV5-1 with TRBJ1-3; 8 bases are shared with TRBD1. The CDR3 length is 13 residues. The J segment lost 7 bases and the V segment lost 1 base, leaving 1 base of the junction unmatched. Germline loops: CDR1 SGHRS, CDR2 YFSETQ. The CDR3: CASSLTGGNTIYF. In DNA form, the CDR3 reads TGCGCCAGCAGCTTGACAGGGGGGAACACCATATATTTT.

The chain couples TRBV5-6 to TRBJ1-1; D unresolved. V was clipped by 4 bases and J by 12 bases, with 19 bases between them. This CDR3 spans 13 amino acids. CDR1 SGHDT and CDR2 YYEEEE come from the germline V gene. Written as DNA, the CDR3 is TGTGCCAGCAGCGTGGACCCCCACAAATTGCCTTTCTTT. The encoded protein is CASSVDPHKLPFF.